The 22 T cell receptor beta chains given below trace back to one sample, sequenced in a study of vaccination effects on CD4 cells after COVID-19. These receptors' targets are unknown. Antigen-specific CD4+ T cells were expanded with viral peptide pools in the ViraFEST assay before sequencing. Subsequent to a culture period of around eleven days, CD4+ T cells were isolated. Vaccine recipients lacked prior SARS-CoV-2 infection and had negative nucleocapsid antibodies. Repertoires were generated with immunoSEQ multiplex PCR, while TCRdb's copy carries only in-frame clones and drops some. Of tens of thousands of clones in the sample, approximately 70% were seen once. The material was CD4+ T cells from PBMCs cultured with HCoV-OC43 spike peptides, obtained before COVID-19 vaccination. The subset denotes: HCoV-OC43 spike overlapping peptide pool stimulation. These receptors all stem from a human donor who received a COVID-19 vaccine.

This sequence joins TRBV12-3 or TRBV12-4 and TRBJ2-5, with a possible D match to TRBD1 (6 bases). The CDR3 covers 13 residues. Trimming pared 3 bases from V and 6 bases from J, leaving 11 bases between. CDR3 bases: TGTGCCAGCAGTTTTGCCACAGGGAAGACCCAGTACTTC. Its protein is CASSFATGKTQYF.

The chain employs TRBV19 and TRBJ2-1; D possibly matches TRBD1 or TRBD2 (5 bases each). Trimming pared 1 base from V and 0 bases from J, leaving 10 bases between. The germline gives CDR1 LNHDA, CDR2 SQIVND (reference sequence). This CDR3 region has 16 residues. Here the CDR3 DNA reads TGTGCCAGTAGTATAGGGGGGTGGGACTCCTACAATGAGCAGTTCTTC. As protein: CASSIGGWDSYNEQFF. The full variable domain, its missing parts supplied by reference TRBV19 and TRBJ2-1, is DGGITQSPKYLFRKEGQNVTLSCEQNLNHDAMYWYRQDPGQGLRLIYYSQIVNDFQKGDIAEGYSVSREKKESFPLTVTSAQKNPTAFYLCASSIGGWDSYNEQFFGPGTRLTVL.

The chain links TRBV7-3 to TRBJ2-7, with 7 bases matching TRBD2. The CDR3 consists of 13 residues. CDR1 is SGHTA and CDR2 is FQGTGA in the germline V gene. The junction had 9 bases not matched to a gene; V was cut back by 8 bases and J by 5 bases. CDR3 coding DNA: TGTGCCAGCGGAGGGAGGGAGTTCGACGAGCAGTACGTC. As protein: CASGGREFDEQYV.

V is TRBV6-2 or TRBV6-3 and J is TRBJ2-5; the match to TRBD1 covers 7 bases. The J segment lost 5 bases and the V segment lost 0 bases, leaving 9 bases of the junction unmatched. The CDR3 has 16 amino acids. CDR1 and CDR2 (germline): MNHEY, SVGEGT. The CDR3 nucleotides read TGTGCCAGCAGTTACTCGGGCCCGGGACAGAGGGAGACCCAGTACTTC. Protein sequence: CASSYSGPGQRETQYF.

The chain combines TRBV6-6 with TRBJ2-1; 7 bases map to TRBD2. This CDR3 spans 15 amino acids. V dropped 5 bases and J dropped 0; count of bases not matched to a gene: 4. Germline assignment: CDR1 MNHNY and CDR2 SVGAGI (reference sequence). CDR3 sequence reads: CASSRSGVSYNEQFF. Written as DNA, the CDR3 is TGTGCCAGCAGTCGGAGCGGGGTCTCCTACAATGAGCAGTTCTTC.

The chain carries TRBV5-1 and TRBJ1-4; D call uncertain. The ends were cut back, 1 base at V and 8 bases at J, with 18 bases in the middle. CDR3 size: 16 residues. The germline V gene encodes CDR1 SGHRS and CDR2 YFSETQ. This chain's CDR3 is CASSLNRFGEREKLFF. The CDR3, as DNA: TGCGCCAGCAGCTTGAATCGTTTCGGGGAAAGGGAAAAACTGTTTTTT.

Only a few counts were recorded for this clone. The chain recombines TRBV7-2 with TRBJ1-2; 9 bases line up with TRBD1. This CDR3 has 17 amino acids. From germline, CDR1 is SGHTA and CDR2 FQGNSA. Losses at the gene ends were 1 base for V and 8 bases for J; bases not matched to a gene: 14. Here the CDR3 reads CASSLGRQGQGLRGYTF. The CDR3 bases are TGTGCCAGCAGCTTAGGGCGGCAAGGACAGGGGTTAAGGGGCTACACCTTC.

This chain connects TRBV19 to TRBJ1-2; 7 nucleotides agree with TRBD1. V was clipped by 0 bases and J by 4 bases; unmatched bases: 5. The CDR3 sequence is 15 residues long. Germline assignment: CDR1 LNHDA and CDR2 SQIVND (reference sequence). The CDR3 loop reads CASSIDQTGIYGYTF. The CDR3 DNA sequence: TGTGCCAGTAGTATAGACCAGACAGGGATCTATGGCTACACCTTC.

This clone was counted a few times. The chain carries TRBV7-2 and TRBJ1-3; 7 bases agree with TRBD1. Germline values: CDR1 SGHTA, CDR2 FQGNSA. V dropped 4 bases and J dropped 2; count of bases not matched to a gene: 5. The CDR3 runs to 15 residues. CDR3 sequence: CASSSRTGPGNTIYF. CDR3 nucleotide sequence: TGTGCCAGCAGCTCCAGGACAGGCCCTGGAAACACCATATATTTT.

The chain has TRBV19 and TRBJ1-1; D perhaps matches TRBD1 (5 bases). Trimming stripped 9 bases from V and 0 bases from J, with 14 bases between. Germline V gives CDR1 LNHDA, CDR2 SQIVND (reference sequence). The CDR3 runs 14 residues. The CDR3 nucleotides are TGTGCCAGCCGAACACGGGGGATGAACACTGAAGCTTTCTTT. Encoded protein: CASRTRGMNTEAFF.

This sequence joins TRBV12-5 and TRBJ1-4, with no clear D. Looked up from germline, CDR1 is LGHNT and CDR2 is FRNRAP. This CDR3 region has 14 residues. Trimming removed 5 bases from V and 8 bases from J, with 15 bases in between. The CDR3 DNA reads as TGTGCTAGTGGTCCTTCCCTGTGGTTCGAAAAACTGTTTTTT. It encodes CASGPSLWFEKLFF. The full variable domain, its missing parts supplied by reference TRBV12-5 and TRBJ1-4, is DARVTQTPRHKVTEMGQEVTMRCQPILGHNTVFWYRQTMMQGLELLAYFRNRAPLDDSGMPKDRFSAEMPDATLATLKIQPSEPRDSAVYFCASGPSLWFEKLFFGSGTQLSVL.

The chain uses TRBV5-1 and TRBJ1-2; no definite D call. The CDR3 loop spans 13 amino acids. The germline V gene has CDR1 SGHRS and CDR2 YFSETQ. V lost 4 bases and J 7 bases, leaving 14 bases between the germline ends. CDR3 region: CASSPVGYGGYTF. CDR3 bases: TGCGCCAGCAGCCCTGTAGGTTATGGTGGCTACACCTTC. Using reference TRBV5-1 and TRBJ1-2 for the parts outside the CDR3, the full variable domain is KAGVTQTPRYLIKTRGQQVTLSCSPISGHRSVSWYQQTPGQGLQFLFEYFSETQRNKGNFPGRFSGRQFSNSRSEMNVSTLELGDSALYLCASSPVGYGGYTFGSGTRLTVV.

The chain uses TRBV5-1 and TRBJ1-1; unclear D gene. Germline CDR1 SGHRS, CDR2 YFSETQ. The CDR3 has 15 amino acids. V lost 3 bases to trimming and J lost 5 bases, with 17 bases between them. This CDR3 reads CASSSELRVGTEAFF. The CDR3 DNA sequence: TGCGCCAGCAGCTCCGAACTCCGGGTTGGGACTGAAGCTTTCTTT. The full variable domain, rest sourced from reference TRBV5-1 and TRBJ1-1, is KAGVTQTPRYLIKTRGQQVTLSCSPISGHRSVSWYQQTPGQGLQFLFEYFSETQRNKGNFPGRFSGRQFSNSRSEMNVSTLELGDSALYLCASSSELRVGTEAFFGQGTRLTVV.

The genes are TRBV14 and TRBJ2-1; 13 bases fit TRBD2. Per germline, CDR1 SGHDN and CDR2 FVKESK. CDR3 length: 14 residues. The J segment lost 16 bases and the V segment lost 2 bases, leaving 8 bases of the junction unmatched. The CDR3 coding sequence is TGTGCCAGCAGCCAACAACTAGCGGGGGGGCCCCATTTCTTC. Translated, it gives CASSQQLAGGPHFF.

V gene TRBV6-5 combines with J gene TRBJ2-6; D remains unclear. Looked up from germline, CDR1 is MNHEY and CDR2 is SVGAGI. The CDR3 contains 16 residues. V was clipped by 2 bases and J by 0 bases, with 8 bases between them. Here the CDR3 reads CASSYSTSSGANVLTF. The CDR3 DNA reads TGTGCCAGCAGTTACAGCACGAGCTCTGGGGCCAACGTCCTGACTTTC.

The J gene is TRBJ2-2, the V gene TRBV5-4; D is perhaps TRBD2 (6 bases). The CDR3 runs 18 residues. Looked up from germline, CDR1 is SGHNT and CDR2 is YYREEE (reference sequence). Trimming took off 2 bases at V and 0 bases at J, with 17 bases between the two ends. The CDR3 DNA sequence: TGTGCCAGCAGCTTCGTAATCGGGGGAAGGGCGAACACCGGGGAGCTGTTTTTT. As protein: CASSFVIGGRANTGELFF.

The chain uses TRBV19 and TRBJ1-6; D gene ambiguous. V shed 5 bases and J shed 4 bases, with 6 bases lying between them. The CDR3 consists of 13 residues. The germline V gene has CDR1 LNHDA and CDR2 SQIVND (reference sequence). CDR3 nucleotides: TGTGCCAGTAGTGTGGAGTATAATTCACCCCTCCACTTT. It encodes CASSVEYNSPLHF. The variable domain in full, with the rest retrieved from reference TRBV19 and TRBJ1-6, is DGGITQSPKYLFRKEGQNVTLSCEQNLNHDAMYWYRQDPGQGLRLIYYSQIVNDFQKGDIAEGYSVSREKKESFPLTVTSAQKNPTAFYLCASSVEYNSPLHFGNGTRLTVT.

V is TRBV6-1 and J is TRBJ2-2; D call uncertain. This CDR3 spans 14 amino acids. Germline CDR1 is MNHNS and CDR2 is SASEGT. Trimming left V 10 bases short and J 5 bases short, with 17 bases between. Written as DNA, the CDR3 is TGTGCCACCACCAAGATAGCTGGGACCGGGGAGCTGTTTTTT. Translation gives CATTKIAGTGELFF.

The chain couples TRBV28 to TRBJ2-7; 16 nucleotides line up with TRBD2. Germline loops: CDR1 MDHEN, CDR2 SYDVKM. This CDR3 has 16 amino acids. The ends lost 5 bases at V and 2 bases at J; junction bases unmatched: 3. Here the CDR3 DNA reads TGTGCCAGCAGTCCTGGGACTAGCGGGGGGGCCTACGAGCAGTACGTC. The encoded protein is CASSPGTSGGAYEQYV.

V gene TRBV7-3 combines with J gene TRBJ2-1; D gene ambiguous. The CDR3 is 14 amino acids. Germline V gives CDR1 SGHTA, CDR2 FQGTGA. Trimming took 1 base from V and 3 from J, leaving 7 bases between them. CDR3 DNA sequence: TGTGCCAGCAGCTTAAGGATAGACTACAATGAGCAGTTCTTC. Amino acid sequence: CASSLRIDYNEQFF.

V gene TRBV6-1 combines with J gene TRBJ2-3; 7 bases agree with TRBD1. Trimming took 3 bases from V and 6 from J; bases not matched to a gene: 9. Looked up from germline, CDR1 is MNHNS and CDR2 is SASEGT. This CDR3 region has 15 residues. Written as DNA, the CDR3 is TGTGCCAGCAGTGAGAGACAGGGTATAAGGGATACGCAGTATTTT. The encoded protein is CASSERQGIRDTQYF.

Only a few counts were recorded for this clone. The chain combines TRBV5-1 with TRBJ2-2; TRBD2 might be the D (7 bases). CDR3 length: 16 residues. In germline, CDR1 is SGHRS, CDR2 YFSETQ. V was clipped by 3 bases and J by 5 bases, with 17 bases between them. CDR3 nucleotide sequence: TGCGCCAGCAGCTCGGCGGGGGCAGGGAGTACCGGGGAGCTGTTTTTT. Encoded protein: CASSSAGAGSTGELFF.